A single sample gave rise to the 7 T cell receptor beta chains below, sequenced in a study of radiation and T cells in renal cell carcinoma. The time point was: blood 4 weeks post-SBRT, at nephrectomy. The treatment is: 15 Gy SBRT to primary tumor, nephrectomy 4 weeks later. The data were produced by immunoSEQ multiplex PCR, yet TCRdb's version contains in-frame clones alone and is incomplete. The sample holds 65,000 or so clones, around 80% seen once. The sample was blood, taken from a patient whose treatment included radiotherapy and nephrectomy. These receptors were collected from a man between 60 and 70 years old with renal cell carcinoma.

This rearrangement joins TRBV19 to TRBJ1-3, with unresolved D. Deletions cut 6 bases from V and 0 bases from J, with 6 bases between. This CDR3 has 13 residues. Per germline, CDR1 LNHDA and CDR2 SQIVND (reference sequence). CDR3: CASRLSSGNTIYF. Written as DNA, the CDR3 is TGTGCCAGTAGACTCAGCTCTGGAAACACCATATATTTT.

The chain has TRBV23-1 and TRBJ1-4, with D unresolved. TRBV23-1 is classed as an ORF, of uncertain function. The germline V and J ends were trimmed by 0 bases and 6 bases, with 11 bases remaining between them. The CDR3 extends over 15 amino acids. The CDR3 DNA reads TGCGCCAGCAGTCAATCGAAGGCAGTCGATGAAAAACTGTTTTTT. Its protein is CASSQSKAVDEKLFF.

J is TRBJ2-5 and V is TRBV11-2; 9 bases line up with TRBD2. Germline V gene lookup returns CDR1 SGHAT and CDR2 FQNNGV. The V and J ends lost 2 bases and 5 bases, in that order; junction bases with no gene match: 6. This CDR3 contains 15 residues. CDR3 DNA: TGTGCCAGCAGCTTATTAGCGGGAGTTCTGGAGACCCAGTACTTC. It is translated as CASSLLAGVLETQYF.

The genes are TRBV20-1 and TRBJ2-7, with D tentatively TRBD1 (7 bases). Per the germline V gene, CDR1 is DFQATT and CDR2 is SNEGSKA (reference sequence). V lost 6 bases and J lost 6, with 12 bases in between. This CDR3 has 11 residues. The CDR3 loop is CSASQGGEQYV. The CDR3 DNA reads as TGCAGTGCGTCGCAGGGGGGCGAGCAGTACGTC.

V and J are TRBV9 and TRBJ2-1; 9 bases fit TRBD2. The J segment lost 5 bases and the V segment lost 1 base, leaving 4 bases of the junction unmatched. The CDR3 is 15 amino acids. Per the germline V gene, CDR1 is SGDLS and CDR2 is YYNGEE. Here the CDR3 DNA reads TGTGCCAGCAGCGTACTTAGCGGGGGCAACAATGAGCAGTTCTTC. It translates to CASSVLSGGNNEQFF.

The V call is TRBV19, the J call TRBJ1-1, with D unclear. Deletions cut 8 bases from V and 3 bases from J, with 16 bases between. The CDR3 runs 14 residues. Germline V gene lookup returns CDR1 LNHDA and CDR2 SQIVND (reference sequence). CDR3 coding DNA: TGTGCCAGTCGTCCTTGGGTGGAGGACACTGAAGCTTTCTTT. The encoded protein is CASRPWVEDTEAFF.

The chain couples TRBV5-1 to TRBJ2-3; D unresolved. Deletions cut 4 bases from V and 2 bases from J, with 11 bases between. CDR3 size: 14 residues. Germline V gives CDR1 SGHRS, CDR2 YFSETQ. The CDR3 spells CASSTRVDTDTQYF. The CDR3 DNA reads TGCGCCAGCAGCACCCGGGTAGACACAGATACGCAGTATTTT.